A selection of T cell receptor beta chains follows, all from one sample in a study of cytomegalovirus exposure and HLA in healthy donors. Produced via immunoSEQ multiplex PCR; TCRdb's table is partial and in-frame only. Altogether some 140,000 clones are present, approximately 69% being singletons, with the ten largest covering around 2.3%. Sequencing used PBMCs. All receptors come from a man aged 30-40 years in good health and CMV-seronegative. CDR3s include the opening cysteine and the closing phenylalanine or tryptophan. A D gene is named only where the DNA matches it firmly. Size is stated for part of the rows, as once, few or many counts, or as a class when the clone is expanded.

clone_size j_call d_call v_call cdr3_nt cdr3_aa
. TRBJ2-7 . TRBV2 TGTGCCAGCCGGGTTCAGGGAGGGGGGCTGAATTCCGAGCAGTACTTC CASRVQGGGLNSEQYF
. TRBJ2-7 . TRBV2 TGTGCCAGCAGTGTTGGGAAGGGGTCCTACGAGCAGTACTTC CASSVGKGSYEQYF
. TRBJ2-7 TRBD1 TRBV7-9 TGTGCCAGCAGCGGAGATAGGACAGGGAAGTTCGAGCAGTACTTC CASSGDRTGKFEQYF
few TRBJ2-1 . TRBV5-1 TGCGCCAGCGGTGTAGGGCGGGGACTCTCCTACAATGAGCAGTTCTTC CASGVGRGLSYNEQFF
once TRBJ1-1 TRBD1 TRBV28 TGTGCCAGCAGTTTGCGACAGGGGAGAACTGAAGCTTTCTTT CASSLRQGRTEAFF
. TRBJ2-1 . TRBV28 TGTGCCAGCAGTTACCCCCCACAGGGTTCTCCCCTCAATGAGCAGTTCTTC CASSYPPQGSPLNEQFF
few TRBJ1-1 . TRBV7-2 TGTGCCAGCAGCTCCCACGAAATAACTGAAGCTCTCTTT CASSSHEITEALF
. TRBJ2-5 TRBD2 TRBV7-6 TGTGCCAGCAGCTCGACTAGCCCAGAGACCCAGTACTTC CASSSTSPETQYF
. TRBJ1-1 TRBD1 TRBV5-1 TGCGCCAGCAGCTTGGCCGGGACAGGGAAAAACACTGAAGCTTTCTTT CASSLAGTGKNTEAFF
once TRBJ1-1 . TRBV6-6 TGTGCCAGCAGTTACCGGGACAAGTACACTGAAGCTTTCTTT CASSYRDKYTEAFF
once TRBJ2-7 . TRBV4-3 TGCGCCAGCAGCCAAGGAGGCGGACAGATCTACGAGCAGTACTTC CASSQGGGQIYEQYF
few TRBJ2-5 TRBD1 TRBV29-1 TGCAGCGTTAGGGACAGAGCTATGGGGACCCAGTACTTC CSVRDRAMGTQYF
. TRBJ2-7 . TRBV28 TGTGCCAGCAGTTCTCTAACAGGGATACACGAGCAGTACTTC CASSSLTGIHEQYF
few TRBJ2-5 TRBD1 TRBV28 TGTGCCAGCAGTTTACCGACAGGGGAGACCCAGTACTTC CASSLPTGETQYF
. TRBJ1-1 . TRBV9 TGTGCCAGCAGCGTAGGCGGCGAGAACACTGAAGCTTTCTTT CASSVGGENTEAFF
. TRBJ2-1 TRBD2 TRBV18 TGTGCCAGCTCACCACAGCCTAGCGGGGGGGCCGTTGAGCAGTTCTTC CASSPQPSGGAVEQFF
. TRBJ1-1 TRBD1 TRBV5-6 TGTGCCAGCAGTGATACAGGGGGCTTGCGGGCTTTCTTT CASSDTGGLRAFF
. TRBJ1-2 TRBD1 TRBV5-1 TGCGCCAGCAGCCAGACAGGGAATAATGGCTACACCTTC CASSQTGNNGYTF
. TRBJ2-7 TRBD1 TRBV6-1 TGTGCCAGCAGTGGTAGAGGGGGGACAGGGAATCTCGAGCAGTACTTC CASSGRGGTGNLEQYF
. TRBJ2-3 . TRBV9 TGTGCCAGCAGCGTAGTTAGCGGAGATACGCAGTATTTT CASSVVSGDTQYF
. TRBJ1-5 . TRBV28 TGTGCCAGTAGCCGGACATATAGCAATCAGCCCCAGCATTTT CASSRTYSNQPQHF
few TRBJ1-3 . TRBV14 TGTGCCAGCAGCCCCTGGGCATCCCCTGGAAACACCATATATTTT CASSPWASPGNTIYF
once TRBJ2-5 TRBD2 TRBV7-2 TGTGCCAGCAGCGCCCGGACTAGCTCCCAAGAGACCCAGTACTTC CASSARTSSQETQYF
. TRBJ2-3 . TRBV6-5 TGTGCCAGCAGCTATCGACAGCCCCCAAGAGATACGCAGTATTTT CASSYRQPPRDTQYF
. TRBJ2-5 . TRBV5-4 TGTGCCAGCAGTACCCGGGACACACAAGAGACCCAGTACTTC CASSTRDTQETQYF
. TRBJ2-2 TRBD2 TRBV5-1 TGCGCCAGCGTCCCGAGCGGGGCCACCGGGGAGCTGTTTTTT CASVPSGATGELFF
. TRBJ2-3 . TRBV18 TGTGCCAGCTCACCGACCCAGGGTTTGGGCACAGATACGCAGTATTTT CASSPTQGLGTDTQYF
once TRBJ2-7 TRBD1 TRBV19 TGTGCCAGTAGTACTCAACAGGGGGCGGGGGAGCAGTACTTC CASSTQQGAGEQYF
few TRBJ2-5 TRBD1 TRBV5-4 TGTGCCAGCAGCCCCGGACGACGTTATGGACAGGGAATTTTCCAAGAGACCCAGTACTTC CASSPGRRYGQGIFQETQYF
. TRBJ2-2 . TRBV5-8 TGTGCCAGCAGCTTAGGACAGTCCGCCTTGGGGGAGCTGTTTTTT CASSLGQSALGELFF
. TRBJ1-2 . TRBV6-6 TGTGCCAGCAGTTACGGCAATAACTATGGCTACCCCTTC CASSYGNNYGYPF
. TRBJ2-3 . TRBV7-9 TGTGCCAGCAGCAACACAGGGGGGGGCACAGATACGCAGTATTTT CASSNTGGGTDTQYF
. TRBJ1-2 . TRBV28 TGTGCCAGCAATCAGGGACTTGTTGTGTGGGGCTACACCTTC CASNQGLVVWGYTF
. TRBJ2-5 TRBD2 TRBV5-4 TGTGCCAGCAGCGCCATCTTCCAGCGGGGGGCCTCCAGGGAGACCCAGTACTTC CASSAIFQRGASRETQYF
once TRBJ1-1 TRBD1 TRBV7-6 TGTGCCAGCAGCCAGGGGACAGGGGCACATGAAGCTTTCTTT CASSQGTGAHEAFF
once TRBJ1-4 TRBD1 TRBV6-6 TGTGCCAGCAGTTATATTTCAGGGGGAGATGAAAAACTGTTTTTT CASSYISGGDEKLFF
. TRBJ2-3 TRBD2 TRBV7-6 TGTGCCAGCAGCTTAGCTACCCCCGCGGGGGTACTAGCAGATACGCAGTATTTT CASSLATPAGVLADTQYF
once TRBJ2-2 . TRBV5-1 TGCGCCAGCAGCTTGGAACATACCGGGGAGCTGTTTTTT CASSLEHTGELFF
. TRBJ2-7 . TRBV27 TGTGCCAGCAGTCTTCTATCGGGGGTGGCCTACGAGCAGTACTTC CASSLLSGVAYEQYF
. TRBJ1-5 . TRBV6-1 TGTGCCAGCAGTGATCATCACGGCGGAGGGGCTAATCAGCCCCAGCATTTT CASSDHHGGGANQPQHF
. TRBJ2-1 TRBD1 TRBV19 TGTGCCAGTAGTGCCGGGACAGGCAGTGAGCAGTTCTTC CASSAGTGSEQFF
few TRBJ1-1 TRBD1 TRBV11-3 TGTGCCAGCAGCCCCGGACAGGACACTGAAGCTTTCTTT CASSPGQDTEAFF
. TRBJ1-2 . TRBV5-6 TGTGCCAGCAGCTCCCGGTTAACAGGGACGGATGGCTACACCTTC CASSSRLTGTDGYTF
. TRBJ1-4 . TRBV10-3 TGTGCCATCAGTGAGTCGGCAGCAACTAATGAAAAACTGTTTTTT CAISESAATNEKLFF
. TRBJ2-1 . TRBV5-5 TGTGCCAGCAGCTTGTATGTGGCCAGGGCCAATGAGCAGTTCTTC CASSLYVARANEQFF
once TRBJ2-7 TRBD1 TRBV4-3 TGCGCCAGCAGCCCAGGGACAGGGAACGGGGAGCAGTACTTC CASSPGTGNGEQYF
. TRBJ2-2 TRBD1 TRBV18 TGTGCCAGCTCATCACAGGGGGCTGGGGAGCTGTTTTTT CASSSQGAGELFF
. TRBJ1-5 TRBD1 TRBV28 TGTGCCAGCAGTTTCGGGACAGGGAGTCAGCCCCAGCATTTT CASSFGTGSQPQHF
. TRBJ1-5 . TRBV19 TGTGCCAGTAGTATAGGGGTTAGGGGGAATCAGCCCCAGCATTTT CASSIGVRGNQPQHF
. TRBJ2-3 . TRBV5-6 TGTGCCAGCAGATTGGGCGGCGGGAGCACAGATACGCAGTATTTT CASRLGGGSTDTQYF
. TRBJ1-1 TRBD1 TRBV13 TGTGCCAGCAGCTTAGAGGGGGCGCAAAACACTGAAGCTTTCTTT CASSLEGAQNTEAFF
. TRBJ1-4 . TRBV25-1 TGTGCCAGCAGTGGCACTGCAACTAATGAAAAACTGTTTTTT CASSGTATNEKLFF